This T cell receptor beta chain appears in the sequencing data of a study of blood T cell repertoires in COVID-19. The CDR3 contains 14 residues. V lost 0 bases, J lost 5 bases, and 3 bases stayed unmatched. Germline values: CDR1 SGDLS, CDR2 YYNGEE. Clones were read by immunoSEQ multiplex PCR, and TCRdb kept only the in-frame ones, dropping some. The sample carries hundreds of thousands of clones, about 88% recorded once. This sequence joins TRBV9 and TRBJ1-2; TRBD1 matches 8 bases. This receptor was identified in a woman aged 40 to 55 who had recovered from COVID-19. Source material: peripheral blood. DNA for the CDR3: TGTGCCAGCAGCGTAGATGACAGGGGATATGGCTACACCTTC. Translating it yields CASSVDDRGYGYTF.